This T cell receptor beta chain was obtained from a study of T cells in localized non-small cell lung cancer. Study observations and caveats: Sequencing was limited to one tumor region, leaving the possibility of heterogeneity open. A median of about 58 of the top 100 tumor clones appeared in adjacent lung, which was paired and uninvolved. Uninvolved adjacent lung showed the highest T cell clonality, exceeding tumor. Higher adjacent-lung clonality was associated with shorter survival.

Sequenced by immunoSEQ multiplex PCR; TCRdb stores in-frame clones only, minus some. The sample has 40,000 or so clones; about four fifths are singletons. About this clone itself: The antigen is unknown.

The length of the CDR3 is 17 residues. Sequenced here: PBMCs, sampled before any cancer treatment. The rearrangement joins TRBV21-1 to TRBJ1-1. TRBV21-1 has pseudogene status. The sequence derives from a woman aged 40-70 years with stage II squamous cell lung carcinoma. In DNA form, the CDR3 reads TGTGCCAGCAGACCCCCCCCCGTGGGACCCTTGAACACTGAAGCTTTCTTT. It codes for CASRPPPVGPLNTEAFF.